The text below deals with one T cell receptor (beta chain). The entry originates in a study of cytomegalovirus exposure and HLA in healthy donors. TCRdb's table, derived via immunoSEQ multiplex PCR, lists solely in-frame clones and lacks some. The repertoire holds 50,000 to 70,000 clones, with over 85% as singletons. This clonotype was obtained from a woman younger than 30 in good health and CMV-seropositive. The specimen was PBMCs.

CDR3 sequence (DNA): TGCGCCAGCAGCCCAGTGGGACAGGGGGCAGGGGAGCAGTACTTC. This encodes CASSPVGQGAGEQYF. The chain uses TRBV4-3 and TRBJ2-7; 12 nucleotides align to TRBD1. The V gene's germline CDR1 is LGHNA and CDR2 YSLEER. The CDR3 loop spans 15 amino acids. J lost 7 bases, V lost 4 bases, and 8 bases had no gene match.